Following are 7 T cell receptor beta chains from one sample sequenced in a study of cytomegalovirus exposure and HLA in healthy donors listed by TCRdb under 2017. Libraries were made using the immunoSEQ multiplex PCR assay. For the multiplex PCR, a mixture combining 60 forward primers for TCR Vbeta segments and 13 reverse primers for TCR Jbeta segments was used. The table was pulled from immuneACCESS by TCRdb, which kept in-frame rearrangements only. Such tables lose some clones; where checked, under half of the loss comes from unresolved V genes, and the rest has no known cause. Across this sample there are approximately 180,000 clones, with about three quarters seen only once. The ten largest make up under 8% of the sample. The sample comprised PBMCs. These receptors came from a man in his forties or fifties in good health and CMV-seropositive.

Remarks on this clone: One junction end disagrees with the germline gene, perhaps due to a read error. The V and J genes are TRBV7-9 and TRBJ2-6, with a possible D match to TRBD2 (6 bases). Germline CDR1 is SEHNR and CDR2 is FQNEAQ (reference sequence). This CDR3 has 13 residues. CDR3 DNA: TGTGCCAGCAGCGGGACTGGGGCCAACGGCCTGACTTTC. Translation gives CASSGTGANGLTF.

Points on this clone: A read error may explain this, as a much larger clone is one base away. This sample includes further DNA sequences coding for the same CDR3. The rearrangement uses TRBV5-1 and TRBJ2-7, with 7 nucleotides matching TRBD1. J gave up 2 bases and V 6 bases, and 8 bases lay outside the gene matches. The germline V gene has CDR1 SGHRS and CDR2 YFSETQ. The CDR3 sequence is 14 residues long. The CDR3 protein is CASTRGQEPYEQYF. As DNA, the CDR3 is TGCGCCAGCACGCGAGGACAGGAGCCCTACGAGCAGTACTTC.

This clone showed up just a few times. Other DNA sequences in the sample encode the same CDR3. The chain joins TRBV9 to TRBJ2-5; maybe TRBD1 (6 bases). Trimming took off 0 bases at V and 5 bases at J, with 11 bases between the two ends. This CDR3 contains 14 residues. Germline V gene data show CDR1 as SGDLS and CDR2 as YYNGEE. The CDR3 nucleotides are TGTGCCAGCAGCGTAGCAGGGGATTGGGAGACCCAGTACTTC. Translating it yields CASSVAGDWETQYF.

V and J are TRBV6-4 and TRBJ2-1, with D maybe TRBD2 (6 bases). Germline V lookup: CDR1 MRHNA, CDR2 SNTAGT. V shed 0 bases and J shed 9 bases, with 18 bases lying between them. This CDR3 comprises 16 residues. The CDR3 region has the DNA TGTGCCAGCAGTGACTCAGGGCTAGCGCGTACCGTTGAGCAGTTCTTC. Its translation: CASSDSGLARTVEQFF.

The chain has TRBV25-1 and TRBJ2-7; 7 bases are shared with TRBD1. Germline V lookup: CDR1 MGHDK, CDR2 SYGVNS. The V gene end was trimmed by 5 bases and the J gene end by 4 bases; junction bases not matched to a gene: 14. This CDR3 comprises 16 residues. The CDR3 nucleotides read TGTGCCAGCAGTCCCCGCCCCGGGACAGTAACGTACGAGCAGTACTTC. Its translation: CASSPRPGTVTYEQYF.

The chain uses TRBV6-5 and TRBJ2-7; 11 bases line up with TRBD1. V shed 6 bases, J shed 7 bases, and the junction held 11 bases outside the gene matches. CDR3 length: 15 residues. The germline V gene has CDR1 MNHEY and CDR2 SVGAGI. In DNA, the CDR3 is TGTGCCAGCAGCCAAGCGGACAGGGGGCCGGGGGAGCAGTACTTC. Translation: CASSQADRGPGEQYF.

The genes are TRBV28 and TRBJ2-3; 9 nucleotides align to TRBD2. The CDR3 is 16 amino acids. Germline trimming cut 5 bases from V and 7 bases from J; bases unmatched to any gene: 13. Germline V CDR1 and CDR2: MDHEN, SYDVKM. CDR3 sequence: CASSDLSSGIGNTQYF. The CDR3 DNA is TGTGCCAGCAGTGACCTGTCTAGCGGGATAGGGAATACGCAGTATTTT.